This T cell receptor (beta chain) was obtained from a study of cytomegalovirus exposure and HLA in healthy donors. Study findings and constraints: Later analysis identified a missense DCLRE1C variant that was linked to TCR beta V- and J-gene trimming. Among TCR beta chains of equal frequency, HLA-associated ones were more clonally expanded in a later analysis.

On this clone itself: Its antigen is not identified.

Germline CDR1 is SGHNT and CDR2 is YYREEE (reference sequence). V shed 4 bases and J 0 bases; nucleotides not matched to a gene: 4. CDR3 length equals 15 residues. This cohort consisted of healthy bone marrow donors. A multiplex PCR was run with 60 Vbeta primers and 13 Jbeta primers. Sequencing used immunoSEQ multiplex PCR; TCRdb keeps in-frame clones, though not all of them. The table lists 200,000 or so clones. This sequence joins TRBV5-4 and TRBJ1-3, with 7 bases fitting TRBD1. The sequencing input was PBMCs. This TCR was recovered from a girl aged 2-10 years in good health and CMV-seropositive. CDR3 sequence (DNA): TGTGCCAGCAGCCAGACAGGGAGCTCTGGAAACACCATATATTTT. Translated: CASSQTGSSGNTIYF. Full variable domain (missing parts from reference TRBV5-4 and TRBJ1-3): ETGVTQSPTHLIKTRGQQVTLRCSSQSGHNTVSWYQQALGQGPQFIFQYYREEENGRGNFPPRFSGLQFPNYSSELNVNALELDDSALYLCASSQTGSSGNTIYFGEGSWLTVV.